Below, 31 T cell receptor beta chains from the same sample are listed, as sequenced in a study of T cell repertoires in cytomegalovirus infection. TCRdb called the reads again in MiXCR, with one record for every CDR3 protein. The sample records approximately 750,000 distinct CDR3 sequences, 35% to 45% being singletons. Sequenced: PBMCs. The source is a human donor in good health (CMV status not recorded). Some clones in this sample may be carry-over from other donors' samples.

To note about this clonotype: One end of the junction is discordant with germline, which a read error may explain. The gene calls are TRBV4-1 and TRBJ2-7; D gene ambiguous. Germline V gene data show CDR1 as MGHRA and CDR2 as YSYEKL. The CDR3 runs 14 residues. CDR3 amino acids: CASRQSSHTYEQYF. The CDR3 region has the DNA TGTGCCAGCAGACAATCCTCACATACCTACGAGCAGTACTTC.

The chain uses TRBV12-3 or TRBV12-4 and TRBJ1-1, with D perhaps TRBD1 (5 bases). V was pared by 2 bases and J by 4 bases, with 17 bases between. The CDR3 is made up of 16 amino acids. CDR3 region: CASSLQGPRGGTEAFF. The CDR3 DNA sequence: TGTGCCAGCAGTTTACAGGGACCTCGGGGGGGCACTGAAGCTTTCTTT.

In this sample, this clonotype turned up a few times. This chain uses TRBV2 with TRBJ2-4; TRBD1 matches 10 bases. This CDR3 has 17 residues. V gave up 4 bases and J gave up 1 base; unmatched junction bases: 7. From germline, CDR1 is SNHLY and CDR2 FYNNEI. CDR3 coding DNA: TGTGCCAGCAGTGGCCAAGGACAGGGGGGGGCCAAAAACATTCAGTACTTC. It is translated as CASSGQGQGGAKNIQYF. Based on the CDR3 plus reference TRBV2 and TRBJ2-4, the full variable domain is EPEVTQTPSHQVTQMGQEVILRCVPISNHLYFYWYRQILGQKVEFLVSFYNNEISEKSEIFDDQFSVERPDGSNFTLKIRSTKLEDSAMYFCASSGQGQGGAKNIQYFGAGTRLSVL.

The V gene is TRBV20-1, the J gene TRBJ2-1; the D gene is possibly TRBD1 (5 bases). V lost 4 bases and J 0 bases, leaving 13 bases between the germline ends. This CDR3 region has 15 residues. Per germline, CDR1 DFQATT and CDR2 SNEGSKA (reference sequence). Written as DNA, the CDR3 is TGCAGTGCTACGATGAAGCAGGGCTCCTACAATGAGCAGTTCTTC. Residues: CSATMKQGSYNEQFF.

This clonotype was detected many times. V is TRBV12-3 or TRBV12-4 and J is TRBJ2-3; no clear D. The ends were cut back, 6 bases at V and 0 bases at J, with 13 bases in the middle. The CDR3 loop spans 15 amino acids. The CDR3, as DNA: TGTGCCAGCAGCCGGACGGCATCTAGCACAGATACGCAGTATTTT. The encoded protein is CASSRTASSTDTQYF.

The chain is built from TRBV11-2 and TRBJ2-3, with a weak D call TRBD1 (5 bases). The ends were cut back, 3 bases at V and 2 bases at J, with 15 bases in the middle. Looked up from germline, CDR1 is SGHAT and CDR2 is FQNNGV. CDR3 length: 16 residues. In DNA form, the CDR3 reads TGTGCCAGCAGCTTCGGTTTCCCCAGGGCCACAGATACGCAGTATTTT. This gives the protein CASSFGFPRATDTQYF.

This clonotype turned up a few times. The CDR3 here is CASSYPLGDTQYF. Here the CDR3 DNA reads TGTGCCAGCAGTTACCCCTTAGGTGATACGCAGTATTTT. The V and J genes are TRBV6-6 and TRBJ2-3; unclear D gene. Germline lookup yields CDR1 MNHNY and CDR2 SVGAGI (reference sequence). V was shortened by 2 bases and J by 6 bases, with 9 bases between the two germline ends. This CDR3 contains 13 residues.

In its sample, this clonotype was seen a few times. The chain has TRBV20-1 and TRBJ1-5, with D hard to call. Germline values: CDR1 DFQATT, CDR2 SNEGSKA (reference sequence). The CDR3 is 14 residues long. The V gene lost 6 bases and the J gene lost 5 bases, with 17 bases spanning the gap. In DNA form, the CDR3 reads TGCAGTGCATACGAGGTCGAGGCGGATCAGCCCCAGCATTTT. Translated: CSAYEVEADQPQHF.

The V gene is TRBV27, the J gene TRBJ2-3, with 9 bases identical to TRBD1. There are 14 residues in the CDR3. Trimming cost V 7 bases and J 5 bases; bases outside gene matches: 7. Germline V gene sequence: CDR1 MNHEY, CDR2 SMNVEV (reference sequence). As DNA, the CDR3 is TGTGCCAGCAATACCCCGGGACAGGGAGATACGCAGTATTTT. Amino acid sequence: CASNTPGQGDTQYF.

Comment on this clonotype: Possible read error: a much larger clone is one base away. The genes are TRBV7-2 and TRBJ2-7, with 7 nucleotides matching TRBD1. V dropped 5 bases and J dropped 3; count of bases not matched to a gene: 4. This CDR3 has 13 amino acids. Germline-derived CDR1 and CDR2 are SGHTA and FQGNSA. The DNA for the CDR3 is TGTGCCAGCAGCACCCGGGACAGCTACGAGCAGTACTTC. This sequence encodes CASSTRDSYEQYF.

The rearrangement joins TRBV28 to TRBJ2-3, with a possible D match to TRBD1 (6 bases). Per germline, CDR1 MDHEN and CDR2 SYDVKM. The V end lost 8 bases, the J end lost 14 bases, and 17 bases lay between the germline ends. The CDR3 contains 11 residues. This CDR3 is CASQGTYSLYF. Here the CDR3 DNA reads TGTGCCAGCCAGGGGACCTACTCGCTGTATTTT.

In its sample, this clonotype was seen many times. The chain is built from TRBV20-1 and TRBJ2-7; perhaps TRBD1 as D (6 bases). Trimming took off 4 bases at V and 3 bases at J, with 19 bases between the two ends. This CDR3 region has 15 residues. Germline V gene data show CDR1 as DFQATT and CDR2 as SNEGSKA (reference sequence). The CDR3 is CSAKTPTGFGYEQYF. For the CDR3, the DNA is TGCAGTGCTAAAACCCCGACAGGTTTTGGCTACGAGCAGTACTTC.

The CDR3 coding sequence is TGTGCCAGCAGCCCGGGGAGGGGTTTAAGCACAGATACGCAGTATTTT. Its protein product is CASSPGRGLSTDTQYF. V is TRBV11-2 and J is TRBJ2-3; TRBD2 aligns across 7 bases. With 5 bases clipped from V and 0 bases from J, the junction kept 8 bases outside the gene matches. Germline V lookup: CDR1 SGHAT, CDR2 FQNNGV. CDR3 length equals 16 residues.

Comment on this clonotype: No conserved phenylalanine or tryptophan is present at the end of the CDR3, so a read error is the likely explanation. The gene calls are TRBV6-6 and TRBJ2-2; 8 bases agree with TRBD1. V dropped 6 bases and J dropped 7; count of bases not matched to a gene: 7. Germline CDR1 and CDR2: MNHNY and SVGAGI (reference sequence). CDR3 length: 14 residues. DNA for the CDR3: TGTGCCAGCAGGCCACAGGGGGTTCACGGGGAGCTGTTTTTG. Translated, it gives CASRPQGVHGELFL.

This clonotype came up a few times. This chain joins TRBV12-3 or TRBV12-4 and TRBJ1-1; no firm D call. V shed 6 bases and J shed 4 bases, with 12 bases lying between them. The CDR3 runs 13 residues. CDR3 DNA sequence: TGTGCCAGCAGCCAACGTTCGTCCACTGAAGCTTTCTTT. As protein: CASSQRSSTEAFF.

The J gene is TRBJ1-6, the V gene TRBV30; D unclear. Germline lookup yields CDR1 GTSNPN and CDR2 SVGIG (reference sequence). With 0 bases removed from V and 5 bases from J, the gap between germline ends came to 5 bases. This CDR3 has 13 residues. The CDR3 bases are TGTGCCTGGAGTGTAGGGAATAATTCACCCCTCCACTTT. This codes for CAWSVGNNSPLHF.

This clonotype was picked up many times. This chain links TRBV29-1 with TRBJ2-2; TRBD2 matches 7 bases. Germline V gene sequence: CDR1 SQVTM, CDR2 ANQGSEA. There are 16 residues in the CDR3. J lost 0 bases, V lost 5 bases, and 9 bases had no gene match. The CDR3 protein is CSVPMWSGANTGELFF. CDR3 DNA: TGCAGCGTTCCCATGTGGAGCGGGGCGAACACCGGGGAGCTGTTTTTT.

In its sample, this clonotype was seen a few times. V and J are TRBV6-1 and TRBJ2-3; maybe TRBD1 (5 bases). Germline-derived CDR1 and CDR2 are MNHNS and SASEGT. V was clipped by 7 bases and J by 0 bases, with 20 bases between them. The CDR3 loop spans 17 amino acids. DNA for the CDR3: TGTGCCAGCACTCCCAACCGGACAACCCCTAGCACAGATACGCAGTATTTT. Protein: CASTPNRTTPSTDTQYF.

The CDR3 protein is CASSLGLGGVGDTQYF. CDR3 bases: TGTGCCAGCAGCTTAGGGCTGGGGGGAGTAGGGGATACGCAGTATTTT. The chain uses TRBV7-4 and TRBJ2-3, with D maybe TRBD2 (6 bases). CDR1 SGHVT and CDR2 SQSDAQ come from the germline V gene. The CDR3 is 16 residues long. V was shortened by 1 base and J by 6 bases, with 17 bases between the two germline ends.

The V call is TRBV18, the J call TRBJ1-1; 8 nucleotides agree with TRBD1. The CDR3 has 16 amino acids. In germline, CDR1 is KGHSH, CDR2 LQKENI. V lost 5 bases to trimming and J lost 1 base; unmatched junction nucleotides: 9. The CDR3 protein is CASSSQGASRNTEAFF. The DNA of the CDR3 is TGTGCCAGCTCATCCCAGGGGGCTTCGCGGAACACTGAAGCTTTCTTT.

This chain links TRBV12-3 or TRBV12-4 with TRBJ1-5; unclear D gene. The CDR3 consists of 14 residues. Trimming stripped 4 bases from V and 4 bases from J, with 11 bases between. Here the CDR3 DNA reads TGTGCCAGCAGTTGGGAGGCCCCAAATCAGCCCCAGCATTTT. Encoded protein: CASSWEAPNQPQHF.

This clonotype appeared a few times. The chain links TRBV5-5 to TRBJ1-4, with D unclear. The CDR3 contains 16 residues. V lost 4 bases to trimming and J lost 0 bases, with 13 bases between them. Germline CDR1 is SGHKS and CDR2 is YYEKEE (reference sequence). CDR3 coding DNA: TGTGCCAGCAGCCCTCCTGCCCGCGCAACTAATGAAAAACTGTTTTTT. This sequence encodes CASSPPARATNEKLFF.

The V gene is TRBV7-9, the J gene TRBJ1-6; 9 bases line up with TRBD1. CDR3 length: 15 residues. The V segment lost 5 bases and the J segment 9 bases; nucleotides outside the gene matches: 8. Looked up from germline, CDR1 is SEHNR and CDR2 is FQNEAQ (reference sequence). CDR3 loop: CASSLEGQGRSPLHF. CDR3 DNA sequence: TGTGCCAGCAGCCTAGAAGGACAGGGGCGTTCACCCCTCCACTTT. The entire variable domain, with the rest obtained from reference TRBV7-9 and TRBJ1-6, is as follows: DTGVSQNPRHKITKRGQNVTFRCDPISEHNRLYWYRQTLGQGPEFLTYFQNEAQLEKSRLLSDRFSAERPKGSFSTLEIQRTEQGDSAMYLCASSLEGQGRSPLHFGNGTRLTVT.

This clonotype was detected only a few times. J is TRBJ2-5 and V is TRBV24-1; maybe TRBD1 (6 bases). Trimming shortened V by 9 bases and J by 3 bases, and 22 bases separated the two germline ends. This CDR3 has 16 residues. Germline CDR1 reads KGHDR; CDR2 reads SFDVKD. The CDR3 region is CATQGTSSLSEETQYF. The CDR3 DNA reads as TGTGCCACCCAAGGGACATCTTCTCTGTCTGAAGAGACCCAGTACTTC.

This clonotype has ten or more counts. The V and J genes are TRBV6-1 and TRBJ1-2; D may be TRBD1 (6 bases). V gave up 7 bases and J gave up 4 bases, with 16 bases separating them. Germline V CDR1 and CDR2: MNHNS, SASEGT. CDR3 length: 14 amino acids. The CDR3: CASIELATGYGYTF. The CDR3 coding sequence is TGTGCCAGCATCGAACTGGCGACAGGCTATGGCTACACCTTC.

This rearrangement joins TRBV7-8 to TRBJ2-1, with TRBD2 identical over 10 bases. CDR1 and CDR2 from the germline V gene are SGHVS and FQNEAQ. The V gene end was trimmed by 6 bases and the J gene end by 10 bases; junction bases not matched to a gene: 15. The CDR3 covers 16 residues. The DNA for the CDR3 is TGTGCCAGCAGTCCTCGGGGAGCGGGAGGGCAGGGAGAGCAGTTCTTC. Its protein is CASSPRGAGGQGEQFF.

V usage is TRBV4-1 and J usage is TRBJ1-1; D is ambiguous. The CDR3 covers 16 residues. The V gene's germline CDR1 is MGHRA and CDR2 YSYEKL. V was pared by 4 bases and J by 0 bases, with 15 bases between. The CDR3 region is CASSLHAGDMNTEAFF. DNA for the CDR3: TGCGCCAGCAGCCTTCATGCGGGCGATATGAACACTGAAGCTTTCTTT.

The rearrangement joins TRBV4-1 to TRBJ1-1, with D uncertain. Trimming removed 0 bases at V and 5 bases at J, with 7 bases between. Germline V CDR1 and CDR2: MGHRA, YSYEKL. This CDR3 is built from 13 residues. The CDR3 region is CASSQDQRTEAFF. CDR3 sequence (DNA): TGCGCCAGCAGCCAAGACCAGCGAACTGAAGCTTTCTTT.

The chain employs TRBV6-4 and TRBJ1-6; D possibly corresponds to TRBD1 (5 bases). This CDR3 comprises 15 residues. Germline V gene lookup returns CDR1 MRHNA and CDR2 SNTAGT. V was clipped by 0 bases and J by 9 bases, with 12 bases between them. CDR3 loop: CASSDSTRVGSPLHF. For the CDR3, the DNA is TGTGCCAGCAGTGACTCTACCAGGGTGGGTTCACCCCTCCACTTT.

This clonotype was observed many times. The J gene is TRBJ1-1, the V gene TRBV7-9; a possible D gene is TRBD1 (6 bases). The CDR3 consists of 15 residues. CDR1 and CDR2 from the germline V gene are SEHNR and FQNEAQ (reference sequence). V was cut by 6 bases and J by 1 base, with 15 bases left in between. The chain's CDR3 is CASSHGGSKNTEAFF. The CDR3 DNA is TGTGCCAGCAGTCATGGGGGCAGTAAGAACACTGAAGCTTTCTTT.

Comment on this clonotype: A much larger clone lies a single base off, so this may be a read error. V gene TRBV28 combines with J gene TRBJ1-1; possible D gene TRBD1, 6 bases. The ends were cut back, 6 bases at V and 3 bases at J, with 17 bases in the middle. This CDR3 comprises 15 residues. Germline CDR1 reads MDHEN; CDR2 reads SYDVKM. The CDR3 DNA sequence: TGTGCCAGCAGCCTTGAGTCAGGGGCAGACACTGAAGCTTTCTTT. Its protein is CASSLESGADTEAFF.